What follows are 11 T cell receptor beta chains derived from one specimen sequenced in a study of radiotherapy plus CTLA-4 blockade in lung cancer. Measured with immunoSEQ multiplex PCR; TCRdb has only the in-frame clones, and not every one. This sample carries about 36,000 clones, roughly 85% of them seen once, and the ten largest clones take approximately 6%. The sequenced sample was peripheral blood, obtained from a patient treated with radiotherapy plus ipilimumab. Receptors originate from a human donor with non-small cell lung cancer who had stable disease on radiotherapy plus ipilimumab.

The chain has TRBV5-1 and TRBJ2-3; TRBD1 is a possible D gene (8 bases). This CDR3 is 16 amino acids long. In germline, CDR1 is SGHRS, CDR2 YFSETQ. Trimming pared 5 bases from V and 2 bases from J, leaving 18 bases between. In DNA, the CDR3 is TGCGCCAGCAGTAAAAACAGGGGGGGTGTCACAGATACGCAGTATTTT. Its protein is CASSKNRGGVTDTQYF.

This clone was counted between two and nine times. The chain joins TRBV27 to TRBJ2-1, with 7 positions matching TRBD2. Trimming at V came to 6 bases and at J to 0 bases, leaving 26 bases not matched to a gene. The CDR3 runs 22 residues. Germline-derived CDR1 and CDR2 are MNHEY and SMNVEV (reference sequence). Written as DNA, the CDR3 is TGTGCCAGCAGCCCTATACGGTGGGCTAGCGGTCTTCAAAGCCTCTCCTACAATGAGCAGTTCTTC. This codes for CASSPIRWASGLQSLSYNEQFF.

This clone was counted a single time. The V call is TRBV7-2, the J call TRBJ2-5; perhaps TRBD2 as D (5 bases). The length of the CDR3 is 11 residues. Germline lookup yields CDR1 SGHTA and CDR2 FQGNSA. The V and J ends lost 5 bases and 5 bases respectively, with 6 bases between them. The CDR3 nucleotides read TGTGCCAGCAGCCCGGGGGAGACCCAGTACTTC. Protein: CASSPGETQYF.

This chain connects TRBV10-3 to TRBJ2-5; D is unclear. The CDR3 sequence is 12 residues long. CDR1 is ENHRY, CDR2 SYGVKD, per germline. Trimming cost V 8 bases and J 5 bases, with 12 bases left between them. CDR3 protein: CAISAAGETQYF. CDR3 in DNA: TGTGCCATCTCGGCAGCCGGGGAGACCCAGTACTTC.

V and J are TRBV7-9 and TRBJ2-7, with TRBD2 matching 7 bases. With 0 bases clipped from V and 2 bases from J, the junction kept 1 base outside the gene matches. The CDR3 covers 14 residues. Germline V gene data show CDR1 as SEHNR and CDR2 as FQNEAQ (reference sequence). CDR3 loop: CASSLAGTTYEQYF. As DNA, the CDR3 is TGTGCCAGCAGCTTAGCAGGGACTACCTACGAGCAGTACTTC.

The V and J genes are TRBV27 and TRBJ2-1; 13 bases match TRBD2. Germline CDR1 reads MNHEY; CDR2 reads SMNVEV (reference sequence). V trimming: 0 bases; J trimming: 7 bases; junction bases outside the gene matches: 3. The CDR3 has 16 amino acids. CDR3 nucleotide sequence: TGTGCCAGCAGTTTATCTAGACTAGCGGGAGGTAATGAGCAGTTCTTC. Translated, it gives CASSLSRLAGGNEQFF.

This chain uses TRBV10-3 with TRBJ1-2, with 7 bases lining up with TRBD1. The CDR3 is 14 amino acids. Germline CDR1 and CDR2: ENHRY and SYGVKD. With 8 bases clipped from V and 1 base from J, the junction kept 7 bases outside the gene matches. In nucleotides, the CDR3 is TGTGCCATCTCCCCCGGGACAGATAACTATGGCTACACCTTC. Protein sequence: CAISPGTDNYGYTF.

V gene TRBV6-5 combines with J gene TRBJ2-2; possibly TRBD1 for D (6 bases). The CDR3 has 13 amino acids. V shed 6 bases and J shed 3 bases, with 8 bases lying between them. The V gene's germline CDR1 is MNHEY and CDR2 SVGAGI. The CDR3 DNA sequence: TGTGCCAGCAGGCGGACAGACACCGGGGAGCTGTTTTTT. Encoded protein: CASRRTDTGELFF.

This rearrangement joins TRBV11-1 to TRBJ1-1; the match to TRBD1 covers 8 bases. The V and J ends lost 6 bases and 6 bases, in that order; junction bases with no gene match: 6. Germline V gene lookup returns CDR1 SGHAT and CDR2 FQDESV (reference sequence). CDR3 length: 13 amino acids. CDR3: CASSYLTGAEAFF. The CDR3 DNA reads TGTGCCAGCAGTTACTTGACAGGGGCTGAAGCTTTCTTT.

In this sample, this clone turned up once. This sample includes further DNA sequences coding for the same CDR3. The V and J genes are TRBV7-9 and TRBJ2-7; TRBD2 matches at 8 bases. The germline V gene has CDR1 SEHNR and CDR2 FQNEAQ (reference sequence). After removal of 5 bases from V and 4 bases from J, the junction contained 1 base not matched to a gene. The length of the CDR3 is 12 residues. CDR3 sequence (DNA): TGTGCCAGCAGCCCGGGGGGGTACGAGCAGTACTTC. It codes for CASSPGGYEQYF.

This chain connects TRBV7-6 to TRBJ2-1; 7 bases agree with TRBD1. Germline CDR1 reads SGHVS; CDR2 reads FNYEAQ. The CDR3 sequence is 18 residues long. J was trimmed by 1 base and V by 1 base; bases with no gene match: 10. This chain's CDR3 is CASSLVPHRGRSYNEQFF. The DNA for the CDR3 is TGTGCCAGCAGCTTAGTACCCCACAGGGGCAGGTCCTACAATGAGCAGTTCTTC.